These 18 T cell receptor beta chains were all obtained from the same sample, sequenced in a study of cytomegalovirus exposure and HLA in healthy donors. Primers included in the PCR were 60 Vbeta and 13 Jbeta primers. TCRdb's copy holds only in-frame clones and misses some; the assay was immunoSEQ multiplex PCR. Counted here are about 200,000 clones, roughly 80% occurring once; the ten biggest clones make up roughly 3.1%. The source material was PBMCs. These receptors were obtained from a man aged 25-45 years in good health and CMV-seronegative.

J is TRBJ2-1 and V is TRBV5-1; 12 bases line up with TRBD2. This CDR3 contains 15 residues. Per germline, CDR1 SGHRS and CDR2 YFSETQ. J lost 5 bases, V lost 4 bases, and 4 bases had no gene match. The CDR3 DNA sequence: TGCGCCAGCAGCCCTAGACTAGCGGGGGACAATGAGCAGTTCTTC. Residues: CASSPRLAGDNEQFF.

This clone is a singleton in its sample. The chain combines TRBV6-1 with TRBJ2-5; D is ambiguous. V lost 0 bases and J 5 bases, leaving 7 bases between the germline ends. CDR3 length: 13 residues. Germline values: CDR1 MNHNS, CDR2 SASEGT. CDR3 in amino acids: CASSEAFRETQYF. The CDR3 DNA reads TGTGCCAGCAGTGAAGCGTTCAGGGAGACCCAGTACTTC.

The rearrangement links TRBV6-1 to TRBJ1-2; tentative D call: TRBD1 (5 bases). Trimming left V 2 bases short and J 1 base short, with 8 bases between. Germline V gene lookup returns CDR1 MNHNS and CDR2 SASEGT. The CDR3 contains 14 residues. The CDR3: CASSERGGNYGYTF. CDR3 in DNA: TGTGCCAGCAGTGAACGGGGGGGTAACTATGGCTACACCTTC.

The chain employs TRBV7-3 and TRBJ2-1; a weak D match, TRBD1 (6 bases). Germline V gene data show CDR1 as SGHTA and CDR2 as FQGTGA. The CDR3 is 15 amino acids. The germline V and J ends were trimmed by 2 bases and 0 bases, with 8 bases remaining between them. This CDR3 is CASSLQGSSYNEQFF. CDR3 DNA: TGTGCCAGCAGCTTACAGGGGAGCTCCTACAATGAGCAGTTCTTC. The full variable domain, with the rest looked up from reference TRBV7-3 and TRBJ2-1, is GAGVSQTPSNKVTEKGKYVELRCDPISGHTALYWYRQSLGQGPEFLIYFQGTGAADDSGLPNDRFFAVRPEGSVSTLKIQRTERGDSAVYLCASSLQGSSYNEQFFGPGTRLTVL.

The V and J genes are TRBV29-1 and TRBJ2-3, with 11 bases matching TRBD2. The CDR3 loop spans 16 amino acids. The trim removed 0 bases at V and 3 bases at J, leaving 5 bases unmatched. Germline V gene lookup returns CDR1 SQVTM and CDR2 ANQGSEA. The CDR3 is CSVEESLAGGTDTQYF. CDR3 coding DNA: TGCAGCGTTGAAGAGAGTCTAGCGGGGGGTACAGATACGCAGTATTTT.

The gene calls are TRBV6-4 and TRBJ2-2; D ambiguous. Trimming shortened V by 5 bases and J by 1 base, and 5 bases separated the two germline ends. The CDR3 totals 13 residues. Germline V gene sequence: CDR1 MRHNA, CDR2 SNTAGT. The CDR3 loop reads CASSSGNTGELFF. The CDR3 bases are TGTGCCAGCAGTTCGGGGAACACCGGGGAGCTGTTTTTT.

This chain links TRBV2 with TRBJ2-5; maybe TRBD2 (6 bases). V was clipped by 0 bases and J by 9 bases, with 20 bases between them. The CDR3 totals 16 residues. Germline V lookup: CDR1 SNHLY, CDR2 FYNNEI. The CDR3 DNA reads TGTGCCAGCAGTGAAGCCCTGACCGGGGGTCTAGGGTCCCAGTACTTC. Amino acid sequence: CASSEALTGGLGSQYF.

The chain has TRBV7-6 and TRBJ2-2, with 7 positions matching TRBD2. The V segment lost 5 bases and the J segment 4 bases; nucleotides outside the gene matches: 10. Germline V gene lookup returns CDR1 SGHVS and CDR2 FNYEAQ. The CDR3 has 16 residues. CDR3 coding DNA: TGTGCCAGCAGCCTCCAAGGGACGGGGGGCACCGGGGAGCTGTTTTTT. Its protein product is CASSLQGTGGTGELFF.

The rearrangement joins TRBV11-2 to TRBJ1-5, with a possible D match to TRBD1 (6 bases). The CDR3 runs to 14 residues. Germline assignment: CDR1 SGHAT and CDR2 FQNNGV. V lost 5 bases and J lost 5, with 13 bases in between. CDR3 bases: TGTGCCAGCAGCCTCGGACAGAGGGATCAGCCCCAGCATTTT. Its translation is CASSLGQRDQPQHF.

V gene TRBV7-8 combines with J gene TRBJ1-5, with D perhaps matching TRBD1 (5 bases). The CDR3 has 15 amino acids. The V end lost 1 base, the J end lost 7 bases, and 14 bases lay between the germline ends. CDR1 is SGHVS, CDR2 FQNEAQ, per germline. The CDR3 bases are TGTGCCAGCAGCTTAGGTAGTTCAGGGCCCCAGCCCCAGCATTTT. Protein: CASSLGSSGPQPQHF.

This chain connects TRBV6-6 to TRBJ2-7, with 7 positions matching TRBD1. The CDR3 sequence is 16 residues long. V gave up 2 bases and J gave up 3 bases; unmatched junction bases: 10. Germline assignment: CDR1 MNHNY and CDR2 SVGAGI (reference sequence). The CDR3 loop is CASSYNGQAFDYEQYF. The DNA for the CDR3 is TGTGCCAGCAGTTACAATGGACAGGCGTTCGACTACGAGCAGTACTTC.

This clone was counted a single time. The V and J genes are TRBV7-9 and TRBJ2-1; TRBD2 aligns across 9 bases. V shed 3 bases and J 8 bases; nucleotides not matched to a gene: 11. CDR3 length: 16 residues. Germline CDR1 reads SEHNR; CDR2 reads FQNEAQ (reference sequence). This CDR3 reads CASSFSTAGGSHEQFF. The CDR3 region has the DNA TGTGCCAGCAGCTTTTCTACCGCGGGGGGGTCTCATGAGCAGTTCTTC.

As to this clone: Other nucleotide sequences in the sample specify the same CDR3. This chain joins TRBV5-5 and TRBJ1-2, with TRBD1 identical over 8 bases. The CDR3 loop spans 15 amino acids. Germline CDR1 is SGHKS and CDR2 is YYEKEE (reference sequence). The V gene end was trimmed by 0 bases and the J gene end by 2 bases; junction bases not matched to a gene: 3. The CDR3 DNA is TGTGCCAGCAGCTTGGGTCAGGGGGCGAACTATGGCTACACCTTC. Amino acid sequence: CASSLGQGANYGYTF.

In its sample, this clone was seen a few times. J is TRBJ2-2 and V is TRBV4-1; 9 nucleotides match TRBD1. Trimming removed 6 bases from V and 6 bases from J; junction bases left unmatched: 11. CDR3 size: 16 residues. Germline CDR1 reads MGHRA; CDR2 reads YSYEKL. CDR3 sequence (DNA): TGCGCCAGCAGTCAACATGGACAGGGGTCGGCCGGGGAGCTGTTTTTT. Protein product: CASSQHGQGSAGELFF.

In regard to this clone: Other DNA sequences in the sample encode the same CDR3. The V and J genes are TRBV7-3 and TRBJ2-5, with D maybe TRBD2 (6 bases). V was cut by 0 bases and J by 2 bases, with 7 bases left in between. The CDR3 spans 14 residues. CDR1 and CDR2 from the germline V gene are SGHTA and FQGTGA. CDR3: CASSLTGGQETQYF. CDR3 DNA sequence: TGTGCCAGCAGCTTAACGGGGGGTCAAGAGACCCAGTACTTC.

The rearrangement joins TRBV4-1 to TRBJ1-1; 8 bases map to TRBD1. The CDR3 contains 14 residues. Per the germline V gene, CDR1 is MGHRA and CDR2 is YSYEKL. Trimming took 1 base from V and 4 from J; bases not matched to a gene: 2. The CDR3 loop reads CASSQGQGTTEAFF. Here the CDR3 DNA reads TGCGCCAGCAGCCAAGGACAGGGGACCACTGAAGCTTTCTTT.

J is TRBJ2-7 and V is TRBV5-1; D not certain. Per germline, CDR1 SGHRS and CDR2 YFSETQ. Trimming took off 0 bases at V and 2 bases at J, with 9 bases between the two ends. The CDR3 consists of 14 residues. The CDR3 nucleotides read TGCGCCAGCAGCTTGGAACCCTTAGCCTACGAGCAGTACTTC. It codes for CASSLEPLAYEQYF.

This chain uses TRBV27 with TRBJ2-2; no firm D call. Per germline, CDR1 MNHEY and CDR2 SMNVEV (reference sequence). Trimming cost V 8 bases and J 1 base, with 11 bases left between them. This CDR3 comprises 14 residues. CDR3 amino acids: CASWSDWNTGELFF. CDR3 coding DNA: TGTGCCAGCTGGTCCGACTGGAACACCGGGGAGCTGTTTTTT.